This TCR beta chain comes out of a study of blood T cells in healthy people across ages. Study overall: The template switching approach captured approximately one barcoded beta molecule for every two T cells. Study-level results: There was a strong correlation between TCR beta diversity and naive T cell percentage. Older individuals had lower TCR beta diversity per million T cells (the decline was roughly linear). Donor CMV infection status was unknown, possibly confounding age-related changes in expanded clonotypes.

Then a second PCR, running roughly 7 to 11 cycles, was carried out with a sample-barcoded 5' primer and a J-beta primer mix. One entry per CDR3 protein, called by TCRdb with MiXCR from the 5' RACE reads. The sample comprises 920,000 or so distinct CDR3 sequences, 35% to 50% of which are singletons, and about 20% rests with the top ten. For this clonotype: Its specificity is unknown.

Sequenced material: blood. The clonotype originates from an older woman in good health.

The CDR3 loop reads CASSLQRGNTEAFF. The CDR3 nucleotides are TGCGCCAGCAGCCTACAGCGGGGAAATACTGAAGCTTTCTTT. V and J are TRBV5-1 and TRBJ1-1; D remains unclear. This CDR3 region has 14 residues. The germline gives CDR1 SGHRS, CDR2 YFSETQ. The V and J ends lost 4 bases and 5 bases respectively, with 15 bases between them. Full variable domain (remainder filled in from reference TRBV5-1 and TRBJ1-1): KAGVTQTPRYLIKTRGQQVTLSCSPISGHRSVSWYQQTPGQGLQFLFEYFSETQRNKGNFPGRFSGRQFSNSRSEMNVSTLELGDSALYLCASSLQRGNTEAFFGQGTRLTVV.